The rows below give T cell receptor beta chains drawn from one sample of a study of blood T cell repertoires in COVID-19. The protocol was immunoSEQ multiplex PCR, while the TCRdb copy is restricted to in-frame clones and leaves out a portion. The table includes some 40,000 clones, around four fifths detected once. Material: peripheral blood. The receptor set was obtained from a man aged 70 or older with acute or convalescent COVID-19. Both conserved end residues are part of each CDR3. Each record gives: J gene, D gene, clone size, V gene, CDR3 protein, CDR3 DNA. The D gene is left open where the match is weak. Rows may omit the clone size; those that give it use once, few, many or a size class.

>TRBJ1-2|TRBD1|NA|TRBV30
CAWSSDRGYGYTF
TGTGCCTGGAGTAGCGACAGGGGCTATGGCTACACCTTC
>TRBJ2-7|TRBD2|few|TRBV4-1
CASSSTGTSDYEQYF
TGCGCCAGCAGTTCCACCGGGACTAGCGACTACGAGCAGTACTTC
>TRBJ1-5|TRBD1|once|TRBV6-5
CASSRQGGQPQHF
TGTGCCAGCAGTCGACAGGGTGGGCAGCCCCAGCATTTT
>TRBJ1-2|NA|few|TRBV4-1
CASSQEGQGGNYGYTF
TGCGCCAGCAGCCAAGAGGGGCAGGGTGGTAACTATGGCTACACCTTC
>TRBJ2-5|TRBD1|NA|TRBV7-7
CASSATGGKETQYF
TGTGCCAGCAGCGCGACAGGGGGAAAAGAGACCCAGTACTTC
>TRBJ2-4|TRBD2|NA|TRBV19
CASSREGRRNIQYF
TGTGCCAGTAGTAGGGAGGGACGGAGGAACATTCAGTACTTC
>TRBJ2-2|TRBD2|once|TRBV28
CASSSRGLAGKGRELFF
TGTGCCAGCAGTTCCCGGGGACTAGCGGGGAAAGGGCGGGAGCTGTTTTTT
>TRBJ2-3|TRBD1|NA|TRBV27
CASSIGTGGLNTQYF
TGTGCCAGCAGTATCGGGACAGGGGGCTTGAATACGCAGTATTTT
>TRBJ1-4|NA|NA|TRBV2
CASRGGAEKLFF
TGTGCCAGCAGAGGGGGGGCTGAAAAACTGTTTTTT
>TRBJ2-1|TRBD1|NA|TRBV27
CASTGQGPYNEQFF
TGTGCCAGCACAGGACAGGGCCCCTACAATGAGCAGTTCTTC
>TRBJ2-7|NA|NA|TRBV28
CASSSTTDEQYF
TGTGCCAGCAGTTCGACAACAGACGAGCAGTACTTC
>TRBJ2-3|TRBD2|NA|TRBV7-9
CASSSETSGRWVSTDTQYF
TGTGCCAGCAGCTCTGAGACTAGCGGGAGGTGGGTTAGCACAGATACGCAGTATTTT
>TRBJ1-1|NA|NA|TRBV24-1
CATSETGINTEAFF
TGTGCCACCAGTGAAACCGGGATCAACACTGAAGCTTTCTTT
>TRBJ2-2|NA|NA|TRBV12-3/TRBV12-4
CASSLGAAGELFF
TGTGCCAGCAGCCTAGGGGCGGCCGGGGAGCTGTTTTTT
>TRBJ1-1|NA|NA|TRBV18
CASSGGPNTEAFF
TGTGCCAGCTCGGGAGGCCCGAACACTGAAGCTTTCTTT
>TRBJ2-1|TRBD1|NA|TRBV4-2
CASSTKKGQIANNEQFF
TGTGCCAGCAGCACGAAAAAGGGACAGATAGCTAACAATGAGCAGTTCTTC
>TRBJ2-2|TRBD1|NA|TRBV6-1
CASSEAIWTGVGELFF
TGTGCCAGCAGTGAAGCGATATGGACAGGGGTAGGGGAGCTGTTTTTT
>TRBJ2-1|TRBD2|NA|TRBV7-9
CASSLGSSGSNEQFF
TGTGCCAGCAGCTTAGGGTCTAGCGGGAGCAATGAGCAGTTCTTC
>TRBJ2-1|NA|NA|TRBV18
CASSPGNHNEQFF
TGTGCCAGCTCACCCGGTAATCACAATGAGCAGTTCTTC
>TRBJ2-6|NA|few|TRBV27
CASSSMGAGANVLTF
TGTGCCAGCAGTTCGATGGGCGCTGGGGCCAACGTCCTGACTTTC
>TRBJ2-7|NA|NA|TRBV11-2
CASSPRSPDRAYEQYF
TGTGCCAGCAGCCCCAGAAGTCCCGACAGAGCCTACGAGCAGTACTTC
>TRBJ1-2|TRBD1|NA|TRBV29-1
CSVAGQGNGYTF
TGCAGCGTCGCCGGACAGGGGAACGGCTACACCTTC
>TRBJ1-3|NA|NA|TRBV6-6
CASSPEGSSGNTIYF
TGTGCCAGCAGCCCGGAGGGGAGCTCTGGAAACACCATATATTTT
>TRBJ2-1|TRBD2|NA|TRBV2
CASATGGGNEQFF
TGTGCCAGCGCGACGGGGGGAGGGAATGAGCAGTTCTTC
>TRBJ2-5|TRBD1|NA|TRBV7-9
CASSQGTGLETQYF
TGTGCCAGCAGCCAAGGGACAGGCCTAGAGACCCAGTACTTC
>TRBJ2-1|NA|NA|TRBV2
CASSDVVRLEPNEQFF
TGTGCCAGCAGTGACGTTGTCAGGTTGGAACCCAATGAGCAGTTCTTC
>TRBJ2-7|TRBD1|few|TRBV7-9
CASSTRQGTYEQYF
TGTGCCAGCAGCACCCGACAGGGCACCTACGAGCAGTACTTC
>TRBJ2-2|TRBD2|NA|TRBV30
CARGGISNTGELFF
TGTGCCCGCGGGGGGATCTCGAACACCGGGGAGCTGTTTTTT
>TRBJ2-7|NA|NA|TRBV7-9
CASSHGRTRSYEQYF
TGTGCCAGCAGCCACGGTCGGACACGCTCCTACGAGCAGTACTTC
>TRBJ1-6|NA|NA|TRBV7-2
CASSLKQGSSPLHF
TGTGCCAGCAGCTTAAAACAGGGTAGTTCACCCCTCCACTTT
>TRBJ2-1|NA|NA|TRBV3-1/TRBV3-2
CASSQDPRGSSYNEQFF
TGTGCCAGCAGCCAAGATCCCAGGGGTAGCTCCTACAATGAGCAGTTCTTC